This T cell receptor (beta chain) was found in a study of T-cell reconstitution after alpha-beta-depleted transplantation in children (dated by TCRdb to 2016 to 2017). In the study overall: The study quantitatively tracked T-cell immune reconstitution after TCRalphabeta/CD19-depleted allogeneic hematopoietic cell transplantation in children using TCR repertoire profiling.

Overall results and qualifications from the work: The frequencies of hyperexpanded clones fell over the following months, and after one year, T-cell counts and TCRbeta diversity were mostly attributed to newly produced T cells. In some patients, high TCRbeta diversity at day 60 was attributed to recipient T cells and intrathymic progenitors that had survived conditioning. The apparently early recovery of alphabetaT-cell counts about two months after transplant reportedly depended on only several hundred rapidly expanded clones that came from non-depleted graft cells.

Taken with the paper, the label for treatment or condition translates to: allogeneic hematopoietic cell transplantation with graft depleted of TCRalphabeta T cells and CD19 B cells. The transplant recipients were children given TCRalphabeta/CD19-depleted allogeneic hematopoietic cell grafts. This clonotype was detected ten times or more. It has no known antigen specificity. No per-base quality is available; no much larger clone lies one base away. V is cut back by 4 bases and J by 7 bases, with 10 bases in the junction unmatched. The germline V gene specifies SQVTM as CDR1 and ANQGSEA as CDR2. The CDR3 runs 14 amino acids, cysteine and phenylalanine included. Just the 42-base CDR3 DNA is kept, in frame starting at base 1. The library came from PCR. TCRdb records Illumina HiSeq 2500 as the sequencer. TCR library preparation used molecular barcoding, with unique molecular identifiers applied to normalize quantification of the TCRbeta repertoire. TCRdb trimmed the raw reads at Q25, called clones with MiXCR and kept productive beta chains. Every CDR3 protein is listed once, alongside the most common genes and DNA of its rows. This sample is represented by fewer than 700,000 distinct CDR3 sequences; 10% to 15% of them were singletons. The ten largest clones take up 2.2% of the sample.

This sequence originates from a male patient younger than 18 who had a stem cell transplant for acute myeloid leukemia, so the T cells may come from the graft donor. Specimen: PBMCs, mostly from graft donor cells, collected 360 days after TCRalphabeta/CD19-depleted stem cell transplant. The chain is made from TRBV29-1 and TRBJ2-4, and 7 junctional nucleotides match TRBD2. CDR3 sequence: CSVVSRLAVNIQYF. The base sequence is TGCAGCGTTGTTTCGAGACTAGCCGTGAACATTCAGTACTTC. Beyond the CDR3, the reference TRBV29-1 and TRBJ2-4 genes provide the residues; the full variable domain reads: SAVISQKPSRDICQRGTSLTIQCQVDSQVTMMFWYRQQPGQSLTLIATANQGSEATYESGFVIDKFPISRPNLTFSTLTVSNMSPEDSSIYLCSVVSRLAVNIQYFGAGTRLSVL.